These 16 T cell receptor beta chains were all obtained from the same sample, sequenced in a study of radiotherapy plus CTLA-4 blockade in lung cancer. The repertoire was sequenced with immunoSEQ multiplex PCR; TCRdb's copy has only in-frame clones and lacks some. The sample shows over 50,000 clones, roughly 80% of them seen only once. The material was peripheral blood, obtained from a patient treated with radiotherapy plus ipilimumab. These receptor sequences come from a human donor with non-small cell lung cancer who had a complete response to radiotherapy plus ipilimumab.

The V gene is TRBV19, the J gene TRBJ1-2; tentatively, D is TRBD1 (5 bases). The germline V gene encodes CDR1 LNHDA and CDR2 SQIVND (reference sequence). Between the trimmed V and J ends, which lost 8 bases and 5 bases, there was a span of 15 bases. This CDR3 is 13 amino acids long. CDR3 sequence (DNA): TGTGCCAGTCGGATCCAGGGTAGTTATGGCTACACCTTC. Translating gives CASRIQGSYGYTF.

This rearrangement joins TRBV6-5 to TRBJ1-2; D may be TRBD1 (5 bases). Germline-derived CDR1 and CDR2 are MNHEY and SVGAGI. The CDR3 runs to 15 residues. Trimming took off 5 bases at V and 8 bases at J, with 21 bases between the two ends. CDR3 region: CASSLLNTGDSGYTF. The CDR3 bases are TGTGCCAGCAGTCTACTTAACACAGGTGATAGCGGCTACACCTTC.

The rearrangement links TRBV28 to TRBJ2-1, with 10 bases that match TRBD2. Per the germline V gene, CDR1 is MDHEN and CDR2 is SYDVKM. CDR3 length equals 18 residues. V shed 5 bases, J shed 0 bases, and the junction held 10 bases outside the gene matches. This chain's CDR3 is CASSGRTSGQSSYNEQFF. The CDR3 DNA follows: TGTGCCAGCAGTGGGCGGACTAGCGGCCAAAGCTCCTACAATGAGCAGTTCTTC. Using reference TRBV28 and TRBJ2-1 for the parts outside the CDR3, the full variable domain is DVKVTQSSRYLVKRTGEKVFLECVQDMDHENMFWYRQDPGLGLRLIYFSYDVKMKEKGDIPEGYSVSREKKERFSLILESASTNQTSMYLCASSGRTSGQSSYNEQFFGPGTRLTVL.

The rearrangement joins TRBV5-1 to TRBJ1-1, with D possibly matching TRBD1 (5 bases). V gave up 0 bases and J gave up 4 bases, with 16 bases separating them. Germline values: CDR1 SGHRS, CDR2 YFSETQ. CDR3 length: 16 residues. CDR3 sequence reads: CASSLAAGLRATEAFF. The CDR3 region has the DNA TGCGCCAGCAGCTTGGCCGCGGGACTTAGGGCCACTGAAGCTTTCTTT. The variable domain in full, with the rest retrieved from reference TRBV5-1 and TRBJ1-1, is KAGVTQTPRYLIKTRGQQVTLSCSPISGHRSVSWYQQTPGQGLQFLFEYFSETQRNKGNFPGRFSGRQFSNSRSEMNVSTLELGDSALYLCASSLAAGLRATEAFFGQGTRLTVV.

The chain joins TRBV6-5 to TRBJ2-4; D might be TRBD1 (6 bases). V lost 8 bases to trimming and J lost 1 base, with 12 bases between them. The CDR3 covers 14 residues. Germline V gene data show CDR1 as MNHEY and CDR2 as SVGAGI. In DNA, the CDR3 is TGTGCCAGCGGCACAGGGAGCGCCAAAAACATTCAGTACTTC. Its translation is CASGTGSAKNIQYF.

This clone was seen just once. Within the sample, other DNA sequences also encode this same CDR3. This rearrangement joins TRBV27 to TRBJ1-2, with D tentatively TRBD1 (5 bases). Germline lookup yields CDR1 MNHEY and CDR2 SMNVEV (reference sequence). V shed 2 bases and J shed 3 bases, with 7 bases lying between them. The CDR3 spans 13 residues. CDR3 protein: CASSLQGYYGYTF. The CDR3 bases are TGTGCCAGCAGTTTACAGGGTTACTATGGCTACACCTTC.

The CDR3 protein is CASSLAPNRGTEAFF. CDR3 DNA sequence: TGTGCCAGCAGCTTAGCCCCTAACAGGGGTACTGAAGCTTTCTTT. V is TRBV6-5 and J is TRBJ1-1, with TRBD1 identical over 7 bases. The CDR3 is 15 residues long. Germline V gives CDR1 MNHEY, CDR2 SVGAGI. J gave up 5 bases and V 6 bases, and 12 bases lay outside the gene matches.

The chain joins TRBV7-2 to TRBJ2-3; 16 bases are shared with TRBD2. This CDR3 contains 18 residues. Trimming at V came to 5 bases and at J to 3 bases, leaving 8 bases not matched to a gene. The germline CDR1 and CDR2 sequences are SGHTA and FQGNSA. CDR3 coding DNA: TGTGCCAGCAGCCCCGGGACTAGCGGGAGGGCGGGGACAGATACGCAGTATTTT. Its translation is CASSPGTSGRAGTDTQYF.

This rearrangement joins TRBV10-3 to TRBJ2-2; tentatively, D is TRBD2 (5 bases). The germline CDR1 and CDR2 sequences are ENHRY and SYGVKD. The V gene lost 7 bases and the J gene lost 0 bases, with 9 bases spanning the gap. The CDR3 contains 14 residues. The CDR3 region has the DNA TGTGCCATCACCGCGGGCACGAACACCGGGGAGCTGTTTTTT. It translates to CAITAGTNTGELFF.

This rearrangement joins TRBV6-5 to TRBJ1-3, with a tentative D call TRBD1 (5 bases). The CDR3 loop spans 14 amino acids. Germline V CDR1 and CDR2: MNHEY, SVGAGI. Between the trimmed V and J ends, which lost 6 bases and 7 bases, there was a span of 16 bases. CDR3 bases: TGTGCCAGCAGGACCCCGGGGGGTGGTAACACCATATATTTT. This encodes CASRTPGGGNTIYF.

The chain joins TRBV11-3 to TRBJ2-5, with D maybe TRBD2 (6 bases). Trimming stripped 3 bases from V and 2 bases from J, with 13 bases between. CDR1 SGHNT and CDR2 YENEEA come from the germline V gene. The CDR3 is made up of 15 amino acids. CDR3 in DNA: TGTGCCAGCAGCTTTAGGGGACTCACACAAGAGACCCAGTACTTC. Protein sequence: CASSFRGLTQETQYF.

The J gene is TRBJ2-2, the V gene TRBV30, with 8 bases fitting TRBD1. Germline V gene data show CDR1 as GTSNPN and CDR2 as SVGIG (reference sequence). There are 15 residues in the CDR3. The V gene end was trimmed by 0 bases and the J gene end by 3 bases; junction bases not matched to a gene: 3. The CDR3 nucleotides read TGTGCCTGGAGTGTGGCAGGGGGCTACACCGGGGAGCTGTTTTTT. It codes for CAWSVAGGYTGELFF.

This rearrangement joins TRBV5-6 to TRBJ2-7; 12 bases fit TRBD1. The CDR3 is made up of 15 amino acids. The germline gives CDR1 SGHDT, CDR2 YYEEEE. V shed 2 bases, J shed 5 bases, and the junction held 5 bases outside the gene matches. The CDR3 is CASSLPGTGGNEQYV. The CDR3 DNA sequence: TGTGCCAGCAGCTTACCCGGGACAGGGGGCAACGAGCAGTACGTC.

DNA for the CDR3: TGTGCCAGCAGGGGACTAAGAACAGGGCATGAGCAGTTCTTC. Translation gives CASRGLRTGHEQFF. The chain has TRBV6-1 and TRBJ2-1, with D perhaps TRBD2 (7 bases). This CDR3 comprises 14 residues. V was shortened by 6 bases and J by 8 bases, with 17 bases between the two germline ends. Germline V lookup: CDR1 MNHNS, CDR2 SASEGT.

The J gene is TRBJ2-3, the V gene TRBV29-1; tentatively, D is TRBD1 (6 bases). Germline loops: CDR1 SQVTM, CDR2 ANQGSEA. The V and J ends lost 8 bases and 5 bases respectively, with 17 bases between them. The CDR3 is 13 residues long. This chain's CDR3 is CSPYLLRGDTQYF. The CDR3 bases are TGCAGCCCGTACCTCCTCAGGGGAGATACGCAGTATTTT.

The rearrangement joins TRBV30 to TRBJ2-7, with 7 bases identical to TRBD2. Trimming took 2 bases from V and 1 from J; bases not matched to a gene: 2. The V gene's germline CDR1 is GTSNPN and CDR2 SVGIG (reference sequence). This CDR3 is built from 13 residues. This CDR3 reads CAWSREGSYEQYV. The CDR3 DNA reads as TGTGCCTGGAGTAGGGAGGGGTCCTACGAGCAGTACGTC.